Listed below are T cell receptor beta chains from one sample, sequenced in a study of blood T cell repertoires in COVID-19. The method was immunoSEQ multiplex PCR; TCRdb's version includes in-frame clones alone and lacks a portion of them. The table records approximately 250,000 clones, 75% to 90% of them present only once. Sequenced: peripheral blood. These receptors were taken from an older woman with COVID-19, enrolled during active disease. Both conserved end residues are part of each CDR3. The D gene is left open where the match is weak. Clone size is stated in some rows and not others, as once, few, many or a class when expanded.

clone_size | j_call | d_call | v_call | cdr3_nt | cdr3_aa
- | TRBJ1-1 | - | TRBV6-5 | TGTGCCAGCAGTTCCAGCTTCAGGGGCAGCGCTGAAGCTTTCTTT | CASSSSFRGSAEAFF
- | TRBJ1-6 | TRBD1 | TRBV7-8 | TGTGCCAGCGGAAAAACCGGGACAGGGGATTCACCCCTCCACTTT | CASGKTGTGDSPLHF
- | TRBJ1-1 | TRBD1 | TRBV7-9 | TGTGCCAGCAGCGACAGGGACAGGTTCACTGAAGCTTTCTTT | CASSDRDRFTEAFF
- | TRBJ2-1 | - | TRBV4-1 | TGCGCCAGCAGAGGGGTGATCTCCTCCTACAATGAGCAGTTCTTC | CASRGVISSYNEQFF
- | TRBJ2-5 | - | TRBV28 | TGTGCCAGCAGTTTAGGAGGGGACGAGGTCCAGTACTTC | CASSLGGDEVQYF
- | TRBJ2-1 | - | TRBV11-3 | TGTGCCAGCAGCTTAGATCCCAGGGCCAATGAGCAGTTCTTC | CASSLDPRANEQFF
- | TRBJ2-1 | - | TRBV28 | TGTGCCAGCAGTGAGAACCGGGGTATTAATGAGCAGTTCTTC | CASSENRGINEQFF
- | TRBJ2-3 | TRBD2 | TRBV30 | TGTGCCTGGAGTCAACTAGCGGGAGGGACCGATACGCAGTATTTT | CAWSQLAGGTDTQYF
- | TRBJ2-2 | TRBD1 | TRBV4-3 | TGCGCCAGCAGCCAAGACAGGGGGATTGAGGCCGGGGAGCTGTTTTTT | CASSQDRGIEAGELFF
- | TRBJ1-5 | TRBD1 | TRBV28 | TGTGCCAGCAGTAAAGGGGGCACCAATCAGCCCCAGCATTTT | CASSKGGTNQPQHF
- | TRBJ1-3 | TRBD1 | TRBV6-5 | TGTGCCAGCACCGACGACAGGGAAATTGGAAACACCATATATTTT | CASTDDREIGNTIYF
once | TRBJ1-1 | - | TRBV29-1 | TGCAGCGTTGTAGTTTGGAGTACTGAAGCTTTCTTT | CSVVVWSTEAFF
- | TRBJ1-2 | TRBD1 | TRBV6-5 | TGTGCCAGCAGTTACTCGAACAGGGGGCGAGGCTACACCTTC | CASSYSNRGRGYTF
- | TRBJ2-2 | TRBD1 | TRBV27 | TGTGCCAGCAGTTCTGACAGGGGGTGGACCGGGGAGCTGTTTTTT | CASSSDRGWTGELFF
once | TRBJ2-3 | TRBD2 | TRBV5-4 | TGTGCCAGCAGCTCACTAGCGGGAGTTGGAGATACGCAGTATTTT | CASSSLAGVGDTQYF
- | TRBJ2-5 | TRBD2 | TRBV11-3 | TGTGCCAGCAGCCCCGTGGCGGGAGGCCCCTTTCTACTAGAGACCCAGTACTTC | CASSPVAGGPFLLETQYF
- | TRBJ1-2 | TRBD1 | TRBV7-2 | TGTGCCAGCAGTGGACAGGGGTTGAGCTACACCTTC | CASSGQGLSYTF
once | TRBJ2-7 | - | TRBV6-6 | TGTGCCAGCAGCCCCGGTACTGTACCCTACGAGCAGTACTTC | CASSPGTVPYEQYF
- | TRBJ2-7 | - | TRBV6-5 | TGTGCCAGCAGTTACGGTCGCGCCTACGAGCAGTACTTC | CASSYGRAYEQYF
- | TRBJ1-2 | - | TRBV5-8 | TGTGCCAGCAGCTTGGTCGGGGTGCATGGCTACACCTTC | CASSLVGVHGYTF
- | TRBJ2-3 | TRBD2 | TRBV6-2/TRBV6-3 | TGTGCCAGCAGTTATACGAGACTAGCGGGAAGGAGGTTGTTCACAGATACGCAGTATTTT | CASSYTRLAGRRLFTDTQYF
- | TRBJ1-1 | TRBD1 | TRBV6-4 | TGTGCCAGCAGGGAGACACAGGGGTACGGTGAAGCTTTCTTT | CASRETQGYGEAFF
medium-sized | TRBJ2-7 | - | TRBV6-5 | TGTGCCAGCAGATGGCCAGGTCCGGAGCAGTACTTC | CASRWPGPEQYF
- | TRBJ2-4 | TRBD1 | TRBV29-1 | TGCAGCGTGGGGGACAGCACACTAGCCAAAAACATTCAGTACTTC | CSVGDSTLAKNIQYF
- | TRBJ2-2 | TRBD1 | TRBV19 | TGTGCCAGTAGTAAAACCGGGACAGGGAGGACCGGGGAGCTGTTTTTT | CASSKTGTGRTGELFF
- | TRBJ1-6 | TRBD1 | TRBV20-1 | TGCAGTGCCACGGACAGGGTCCCCCTCCACTTT | CSATDRVPLHF
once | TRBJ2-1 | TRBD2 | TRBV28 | TGTGCCAGCAGTCGGACTAGCGGGAGATACAATGAGCAGTTCTTC | CASSRTSGRYNEQFF
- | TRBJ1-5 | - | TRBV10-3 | TGTGCCACTTGGAAGGGGAGGGATCAGCCCCAGCATTTT | CATWKGRDQPQHF
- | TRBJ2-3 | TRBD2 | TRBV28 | TGTGCCAGCAGTTCACTAGCGGGAGGAGATACGCAGTATTTT | CASSSLAGGDTQYF
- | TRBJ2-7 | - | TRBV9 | TGTGCCAGCAGCGTAGAACAGGACTCCTACGAGCAGTACTTC | CASSVEQDSYEQYF
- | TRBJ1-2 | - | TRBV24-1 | TGTGCCACTGGTCGGGAGGGCTATGGCTACACCTTC | CATGREGYGYTF
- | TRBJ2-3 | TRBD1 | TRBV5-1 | TGCGCCAGCAGCCATTCGACAGGGGGCAGAAATACGCAGTATTTT | CASSHSTGGRNTQYF
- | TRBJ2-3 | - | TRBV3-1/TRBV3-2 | TGTGCCAGCGGGAAGAGGCGGGACACAGATACGCAGTATTTT | CASGKRRDTDTQYF
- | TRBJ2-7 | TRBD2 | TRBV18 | TGTGCCAGCACATCTAGCGGGAACACCTACGAGCAGTACTTC | CASTSSGNTYEQYF
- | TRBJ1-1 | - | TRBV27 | TGTGCCAGCAGTTTATCGTTCAGGGGATTTGAAGCTTTCTTT | CASSLSFRGFEAFF
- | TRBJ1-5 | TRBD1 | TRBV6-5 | TGTGCCAGCAGAAAGGGACAGGTCCCCAATCAGCCCCAGCATTTT | CASRKGQVPNQPQHF
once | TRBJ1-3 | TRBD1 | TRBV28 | TGTGCCAGCAGACCAAGCCAGGGGGTCTCTGGAAACACCATATATTTT | CASRPSQGVSGNTIYF
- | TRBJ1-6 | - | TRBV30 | TGTGCCTGGACCTCGGTATATTCACCCCTCCACTTT | CAWTSVYSPLHF
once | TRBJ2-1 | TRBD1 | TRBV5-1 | TGCGCCAGCAGCTTCCGGGACAGCTCCTACAATGAGCAGTTCTTC | CASSFRDSSYNEQFF
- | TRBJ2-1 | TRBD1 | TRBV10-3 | TGTGCCATCCGGGGGGAGCGGGGACAGGGCTCCTACAATGAGCAGTTCTTC | CAIRGERGQGSYNEQFF
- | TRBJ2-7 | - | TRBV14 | TGTGCCAGCAGCCAAGGGGCCCTCCTCCTCTACGAGCAGTACTTC | CASSQGALLLYEQYF
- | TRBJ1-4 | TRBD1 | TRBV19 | TGTGCCAGTAGTATACAGGGGGCGGATGAAAAACTGTTTTTT | CASSIQGADEKLFF
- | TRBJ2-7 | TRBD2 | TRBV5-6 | TGTGCCAGCAGCTTCAGGACTAGCTGGGGCTACGAGCAGTACTTC | CASSFRTSWGYEQYF
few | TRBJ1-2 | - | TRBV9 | TGTGCCAGCAGCGCAAGCCAGGGCCTGGTTCATGGCTACGCCTTC | CASSASQGLVHGYAF
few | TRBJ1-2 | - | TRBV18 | TGTGCCAGCTCACCACAACAGGACGCCCTCTATGGCTACACCTTC | CASSPQQDALYGYTF
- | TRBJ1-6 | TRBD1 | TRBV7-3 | TGTGCCAGCAGCGCACAGGGGGCTGATAATTCACCCCTCCACTTT | CASSAQGADNSPLHF
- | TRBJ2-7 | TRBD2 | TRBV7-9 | TGTGCCAGCAGCCTCCTAGCGGAGGAGCAGTACTTC | CASSLLAEEQYF
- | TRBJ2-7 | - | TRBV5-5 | TGTGCCAGCAGCTTTCCGAACAGGGCTTTTGAGGAGCAGTACTTC | CASSFPNRAFEEQYF
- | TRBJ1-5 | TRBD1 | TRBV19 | TGTGCCAGTAGTACTAGACAGGGGCGGTATAGCAATCAGCCCCAGCATTTT | CASSTRQGRYSNQPQHF
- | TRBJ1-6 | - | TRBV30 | TGTGCCTGGAGGCAAAAGGGGATGGATTCACCCCTCCACTTT | CAWRQKGMDSPLHF
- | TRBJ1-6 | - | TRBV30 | TGTGCCTGGAGTGTACGTTTTTCTAGTAATTCACCCCTCCACTTT | CAWSVRFSSNSPLHF
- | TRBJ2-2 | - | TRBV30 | TGTGCCTGGAGTGTAACTAGCACTTACGGGGAGCTGTTTTTT | CAWSVTSTYGELFF
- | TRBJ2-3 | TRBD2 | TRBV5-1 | TGCGCCAGCAGCCTCCCCGGGACTAGCAAATATTTT | CASSLPGTSKYF